This T cell receptor (beta chain) was captured by sequencing in a study of blood T cell repertoires in COVID-19. Sequencing was performed with immunoSEQ multiplex PCR; in TCRdb, only in-frame clones are kept and a portion is missing. Here the sample spans about 370,000 clones, under 90% being singletons. CDR3 length: 15 residues. V was clipped by 6 bases and J by 8 bases; unmatched bases: 13. Per germline, CDR1 SGHRS and CDR2 YFSETQ. This receptor was taken from a woman aged 30 to 39 who had recovered from COVID-19. Sequenced input: PBMCs or T cells enriched from blood (not recorded which). The genes are TRBV5-1 and TRBJ2-2; 7 bases align to TRBD1. The CDR3 coding sequence is TGCGCCAGCACCTCGACAGGGACCCAGGGTGGGGAGCTGTTTTTT. This encodes CASTSTGTQGGELFF.